These T cell receptor beta chains were read from a single sample in a study of blood T cell repertoires in COVID-19. Assay used: immunoSEQ multiplex PCR; TCRdb lists only in-frame clones, some missing. This sample has about half a million clones; around 85% occur once, and the top ten carry 3% to 4%. Sample: peripheral blood. The receptor set was obtained from a human donor in a cohort sampled during active COVID-19. Each CDR3 is given with its conserved first and last residue. D genes are given only for firm matches. Clone size is given for some rows only: seen once, a few or many times, or a class if the clone is expanded.

-,-,TRBV9,TRBJ1-2,CASTPRGAVGYGYTF,TGTGCCAGCACCCCCCGGGGGGCAGTCGGCTATGGCTACACCTTC
-,-,TRBV19,TRBJ2-5,CASRGAMYQETQYF,TGTGCCAGTAGAGGGGCCATGTACCAAGAGACCCAGTACTTC
-,-,TRBV27,TRBJ1-2,CASSLTGVAGYTF,TGTGCCAGCAGTTTAACAGGAGTGGCTGGCTACACCTTC
TRBD2,few,TRBV9,TRBJ2-3,CASSARDRRASGRGDTQYF,TGTGCCAGCAGCGCCCGGGACAGAAGGGCTAGCGGGAGGGGAGATACGCAGTATTTT
TRBD2,-,TRBV5-1,TRBJ2-5,CASSWDLAGAWETQYF,TGCGCCAGCAGCTGGGATCTAGCGGGAGCATGGGAGACCCAGTACTTC
-,-,TRBV5-8,TRBJ1-1,CASSLGEPPRIMNTEAFF,TGTGCCAGCAGCTTGGGCGAGCCGCCTAGGATAATGAACACTGAAGCTTTCTTT
-,-,TRBV10-3,TRBJ1-1,CAISESSGTEAFF,TGTGCCATCAGTGAGTCGTCGGGGACTGAAGCTTTCTTT
TRBD2,-,TRBV5-4,TRBJ2-1,CASRLGTSGTYNEQFF,TGTGCCAGCAGGCTCGGGACTAGCGGCACCTACAATGAGCAGTTCTTC
-,-,TRBV30,TRBJ1-1,CAWSAQQNTEAFF,TGTGCCTGGAGTGCACAGCAGAACACTGAAGCTTTCTTT
-,-,TRBV19,TRBJ1-6,CASRDTSRNSPLHF,TGTGCCAGTAGGGACACCTCTAGGAATTCACCCCTCCACTTT
TRBD2,-,TRBV28,TRBJ2-1,CASSPFSGTSGSDGHNEQFF,TGTGCCAGCAGTCCCTTTTCCGGGACTAGCGGGAGTGATGGGCACAATGAGCAGTTCTTC
-,-,TRBV4-3,TRBJ2-7,CASSPTRGWGYEQYF,TGCGCCAGCAGCCCCACCAGGGGATGGGGCTACGAGCAGTACTTC
-,-,TRBV3-1/TRBV3-2,TRBJ2-5,CASSETRTGLETQYF,TGTGCCAGCAGCGAAACTCGAACAGGGTTAGAGACCCAGTACTTC
-,-,TRBV5-1,TRBJ2-3,CASSFGGPTFDTQYF,TGCGCCAGCAGCTTCGGCGGTCCTACGTTTGATACGCAGTATTTT
TRBD1,-,TRBV7-9,TRBJ2-7,CASSLRTGAAGEQYF,TGTGCCAGCAGCCTAAGGACAGGGGCCGCGGGGGAGCAGTACTTC
TRBD2,few,TRBV7-2,TRBJ2-1,CASSPTSGRYNEQFF,TGTGCCAGCAGCCCTACTAGCGGGAGATACAATGAGCAGTTCTTC
TRBD1,-,TRBV7-6,TRBJ2-5,CASSLRDRAQETQYF,TGTGCCAGCAGCTTACGGGACAGGGCCCAAGAGACCCAGTACTTC
TRBD1,-,TRBV11-2,TRBJ2-2,CASSPTGGPTGELFF,TGTGCCAGCAGCCCCACAGGGGGCCCCACCGGGGAGCTGTTTTTT